This T cell receptor (beta chain) came from a study of blood T cells in healthy people across ages. Alongside a J-beta primer mix, a sample-barcoded 5' primer served in a second PCR lasting roughly 6 to 12 cycles. One entry per CDR3 protein results from TCRdb running MiXCR on the 5' RACE reads. The sample lists about 400,000 distinct CDR3 sequences; approximately 51% were seen once. Per sample, a minimum of 6 million PBMCs were isolated. CDR3 length: 12 residues. CDR1 SQVTM and CDR2 ANQGSEA come from the germline V gene. What was sequenced was blood. This sequence was found in a man in his sixties in good health. The chain recombines TRBV29-1 with TRBJ2-5; D not certain. The J call may be incorrect, as the DNA end agrees better with TRBJ2-7. The CDR3 loop reads CSVDSAGYEQYF. Here the CDR3 DNA reads TGCAGCGTTGATTCGGCAGGCTACGAGCAGTACTTC.